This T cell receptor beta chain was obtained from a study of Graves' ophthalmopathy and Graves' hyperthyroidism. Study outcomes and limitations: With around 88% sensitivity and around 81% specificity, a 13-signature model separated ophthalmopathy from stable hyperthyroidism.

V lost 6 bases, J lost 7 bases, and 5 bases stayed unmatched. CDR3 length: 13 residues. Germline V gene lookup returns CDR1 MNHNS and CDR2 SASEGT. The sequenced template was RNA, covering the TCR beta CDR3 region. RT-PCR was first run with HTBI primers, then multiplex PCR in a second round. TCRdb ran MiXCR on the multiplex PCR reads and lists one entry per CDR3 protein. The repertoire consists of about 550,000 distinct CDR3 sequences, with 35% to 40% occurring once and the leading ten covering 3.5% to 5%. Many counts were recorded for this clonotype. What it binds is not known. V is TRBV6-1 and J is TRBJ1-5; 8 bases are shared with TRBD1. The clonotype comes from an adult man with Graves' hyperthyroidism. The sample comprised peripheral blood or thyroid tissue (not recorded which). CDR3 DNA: TGTGCCAGCAGGACAGGGGTTGGGCAGCCCCAGCATTTT. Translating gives CASRTGVGQPQHF.